Below are 22 T cell receptor beta chains sequenced from a single sample in a study of human T cells and chemical hapten exposure. Time point meaning: patch test 1, 2 weeks after DPC sensitization. Treatment specified: therapeutic diphenylcyclopropenone sensitization with weekly scalp DPC. Each CDR3 protein gets one entry after TCRdb re-called the RACE reads with MiXCR. Here the sample spans just over 80,000 distinct CDR3 sequences, roughly a tenth being singletons. The material was whole blood, obtained in connection with sensitization to the hapten diphenylcyclopropenone (DPC). The origin of the receptors is a woman in her fifties or sixties with alopecia areata. Some clones in this sample may be carry-over from other donors' samples.

This clonotype was seen many times. This rearrangement joins TRBV5-1 to TRBJ1-2; D uncertain. Trimming cost V 7 bases and J 4 bases, with 14 bases left between them. The length of the CDR3 is 13 residues. CDR1 and CDR2 (germline): SGHRS, YFSETQ. CDR3 region: CASGQPSSYGYTF. Written as DNA, the CDR3 is TGCGCCAGCGGCCAACCCTCGAGCTATGGCTACACCTTC.

This clonotype was seen a handful of times. This chain connects TRBV28 to TRBJ1-5; 8 positions match TRBD1. Germline-derived CDR1 and CDR2 are MDHEN and SYDVKM. The CDR3 runs to 14 residues. The junction had 8 bases not matched to a gene; V was cut back by 6 bases and J by 7 bases. CDR3 coding DNA: TGTGCCAGCAGACCTGGACAGGGCGGGCAGCCCCAGCATTTT. As protein: CASRPGQGGQPQHF. Variable domain in full (rest from reference TRBV28 and TRBJ1-5): DVKVTQSSRYLVKRTGEKVFLECVQDMDHENMFWYRQDPGLGLRLIYFSYDVKMKEKGDIPEGYSVSREKKERFSLILESASTNQTSMYLCASRPGQGGQPQHFGDGTRLSIL.

The chain employs TRBV12-3 or TRBV12-4 and TRBJ1-1, with D possibly matching TRBD1 (5 bases). There are 12 residues in the CDR3. The V end was cut by 6 bases, the J end by 4 bases, with 9 bases between. The CDR3 DNA reads as TGTGCCAGCAGGCCAGGGTCCACTGAAGCTTTCTTT. This gives the protein CASRPGSTEAFF.

This clonotype came up a few times. The V call is TRBV12-3 or TRBV12-4, the J call TRBJ1-5; D ambiguous. The CDR3 is 15 residues long. The V end was cut by 6 bases, the J end by 5 bases, with 17 bases between. The CDR3 DNA is TGTGCCAGCAGCCCCCGGTTCGGTTGGGATCAGCCCCAGCATTTT. It yields the protein CASSPRFGWDQPQHF.

This clonotype was seen a few times. The chain combines TRBV3-1 with TRBJ2-1; D unresolved. V was pared by 1 base and J by 3 bases, with 16 bases between. Germline-derived CDR1 and CDR2 are LGHDT and YNNKEL (reference sequence). This CDR3 comprises 17 residues. In DNA form, the CDR3 reads TGTGCCAGCAGCCAAGGCGCAGGTCTCTTCCTCTACAATGAGCAGTTCTTC. Translated, it gives CASSQGAGLFLYNEQFF.

This clonotype has at least ten counts. V usage is TRBV20-1 and J usage is TRBJ1-5; TRBD1 is a possible D gene (6 bases). Germline V gives CDR1 DFQATT, CDR2 SNEGSKA (reference sequence). The CDR3 sequence is 14 residues long. V lost 4 bases and J 7 bases, leaving 17 bases between the germline ends. CDR3 amino acids: CSATNTGNRQPQHF. The DNA for the CDR3 is TGCAGTGCTACCAATACAGGGAACAGACAGCCCCAGCATTTT.

This clonotype was observed a handful of times. The chain employs TRBV11-2 and TRBJ1-2; D is undetermined. Trimming took 0 bases from V and 4 from J, leaving 9 bases between them. The germline gives CDR1 SGHAT, CDR2 FQNNGV. This CDR3 is 14 amino acids long. The DNA for the CDR3 is TGTGCCAGCAGCTTAGATTTGATATCCTATGGCTACACCTTC. Amino acid sequence: CASSLDLISYGYTF.

This clonotype has ten or more counts. This rearrangement joins TRBV3-1 to TRBJ1-1; D remains unclear. CDR3 length: 13 amino acids. The V end lost 1 base, the J end lost 3 bases, and 6 bases lay between the germline ends. CDR1 is LGHDT and CDR2 is YNNKEL in the germline V gene (reference sequence). The CDR3: CASSQAGDTEAFF. CDR3 bases: TGTGCCAGCAGCCAAGCTGGGGACACTGAAGCTTTCTTT. Combining the CDR3 with reference TRBV3-1 and TRBJ1-1 gives the whole variable domain DTAVSQTPKYLVTQMGNDKSIKCEQNLGHDTMYWYKQDSKKFLKIMFSYNNKELIINETVPNRFSPKSPDKAHLNLHINSLELGDSAVYFCASSQAGDTEAFFGQGTRLTVV.

There are many counts of this clonotype. The V and J genes are TRBV29-1 and TRBJ2-2, with D perhaps TRBD1 (6 bases). V lost 2 bases to trimming and J lost 3 bases, with 13 bases between them. Germline V gene sequence: CDR1 SQVTM, CDR2 ANQGSEA. The CDR3 extends over 15 amino acids. In DNA form, the CDR3 reads TGCAGCGTTGAATTGATGACAGGACACACCGGGGAGCTGTTTTTT. Protein sequence: CSVELMTGHTGELFF.

This clonotype was counted at least ten times. V is TRBV20-1 and J is TRBJ1-4, with D hard to call. The CDR3 runs to 16 residues. The V gene lost 5 bases and the J gene lost 0 bases, with 16 bases spanning the gap. The germline V gene has CDR1 DFQATT and CDR2 SNEGSKA (reference sequence). The CDR3 DNA reads as TGCAGTGCTGGCGACGCTTCGGTCCCAACTAATGAAAAACTGTTTTTT. This encodes CSAGDASVPTNEKLFF.

This clonotype showed up many times. The V call is TRBV6-5, the J call TRBJ2-3, with unresolved D. Germline loops: CDR1 MNHEY, CDR2 SVGAGI. CDR3 length: 12 residues. V was cut by 4 bases and J by 5 bases, with 7 bases left in between. CDR3 protein: CASSSRLDTQYF. The CDR3 DNA reads TGTGCCAGCAGTTCCCGATTAGATACGCAGTATTTT.

This clonotype appeared a few times. The genes are TRBV20-1 and TRBJ2-7; D not resolved. From germline, CDR1 is DFQATT and CDR2 SNEGSKA (reference sequence). V was shortened by 1 base and J by 2 bases, with 21 bases between the two germline ends. CDR3 size: 17 residues. The CDR3 DNA sequence: TGCAGTGCTAGAGCCCCCCCTAGGCGCGGTTCCCCCTACGAGCAGTACTTC. Amino acid sequence: CSARAPPRRGSPYEQYF.

In this sample, this clonotype turned up once. The chain employs TRBV3-1 and TRBJ1-1; no clear D gene. The CDR3 extends over 14 amino acids. V was pared by 2 bases and J by 1 base, with 8 bases between. In germline, CDR1 is LGHDT, CDR2 YNNKEL (reference sequence). The CDR3 DNA reads TGTGCCAGCAGCCAATTGATATCGAACACTGAAGCTTTCTTT. Translating it yields CASSQLISNTEAFF.

This clonotype came up a few times. This rearrangement joins TRBV29-1 to TRBJ1-1; no definite D call. The CDR3 sequence is 12 residues long. Germline assignment: CDR1 SQVTM and CDR2 ANQGSEA. Deletions cut 7 bases from V and 5 bases from J, with 14 bases between. The CDR3 loop is CSGDGSGTEAFF. Here the CDR3 DNA reads TGCAGCGGGGATGGGAGTGGGACTGAAGCTTTCTTT.

The CDR3 sequence is CASSNTGWVDYEAFF. CDR3 DNA: TGTGCCAGCAGTAACACAGGGTGGGTAGATTATGAAGCTTTCTTT. The V gene is TRBV6-5, the J gene TRBJ1-1, with a weak D call TRBD1 (6 bases). The germline CDR1 and CDR2 sequences are MNHEY and SVGAGI. The CDR3 runs 15 residues. The ends were cut back, 5 bases at V and 7 bases at J, with 20 bases in the middle.

This clonotype came up many times. This chain uses TRBV6-2 or TRBV6-3 with TRBJ1-1, with D possibly being TRBD1 (5 bases). V was pared by 7 bases and J by 0 bases, with 18 bases between. The length of the CDR3 is 16 residues. The V gene's germline CDR1 is MNHEY and CDR2 SVGEGT. In DNA, the CDR3 is TGTGCCAGCAACCTCGTGAGGGGCAGGGTGAACACTGAAGCTTTCTTT. Translated: CASNLVRGRVNTEAFF.

The V call is TRBV6-6, the J call TRBJ1-4; D is perhaps TRBD1 (6 bases). Germline CDR1 reads MNHNY; CDR2 reads SVGAGI (reference sequence). The CDR3 consists of 14 residues. V was pared by 0 bases and J by 7 bases, with 9 bases between. The CDR3 nucleotides are TGTGCCAGCAGTTACTCTGGGGGGCGTGAAAAACTGTTTTTT. Protein: CASSYSGGREKLFF.

This clonotype was recorded many times. J is TRBJ1-6 and V is TRBV3-1, with D unresolved. V gave up 3 bases and J gave up 4 bases, with 7 bases separating them. The CDR3 totals 14 residues. CDR1 is LGHDT, CDR2 YNNKEL, per germline (reference sequence). The CDR3, as DNA: TGTGCCAGCAGCCAGGATGCATATAATTCACCCCTCCACTTT. Translated, it gives CASSQDAYNSPLHF.

The CDR3 protein is CSVGGDGEPQETQYF. The CDR3 nucleotides read TGCAGCGTTGGGGGGGACGGGGAGCCCCAAGAGACCCAGTACTTC. The chain couples TRBV29-1 to TRBJ2-5, with D possibly TRBD2 on 6 matching bases. Per germline, CDR1 SQVTM and CDR2 ANQGSEA. CDR3 length: 15 residues. V was shortened by 4 bases and J by 1 base, with 16 bases between the two germline ends.

The V call is TRBV10-2, the J call TRBJ2-1, with D unclear. The CDR3 has 13 residues. Between the trimmed V and J ends, which lost 0 bases and 10 bases, there was a span of 10 bases. The germline V gene encodes CDR1 WSHSY and CDR2 SAAADI. Here the CDR3 reads CASSESGSREQFF. The CDR3 nucleotides are TGCGCCAGCAGTGAGTCGGGAAGTAGGGAGCAGTTCTTC.

This clonotype was recorded at least ten times. The chain joins TRBV29-1 to TRBJ2-3, with 14 bases fitting TRBD2. In germline, CDR1 is SQVTM, CDR2 ANQGSEA. The CDR3 is 16 amino acids. V shed 4 bases and J 3 bases; nucleotides not matched to a gene: 6. This CDR3 is CSVGLAGGPGTDTQYF. As DNA, the CDR3 is TGCAGCGTTGGACTAGCGGGAGGGCCTGGAACAGATACGCAGTATTTT.

V usage is TRBV3-1 and J usage is TRBJ2-3, with TRBD2 matching over 9 bases. This CDR3 is built from 13 residues. Germline CDR1 is LGHDT and CDR2 is YNNKEL (reference sequence). The V and J ends lost 4 bases and 5 bases, in that order; junction bases with no gene match: 1. The CDR3: CASSLAGVDTQYF. CDR3 coding DNA: TGTGCCAGCAGCCTAGCGGGAGTAGATACGCAGTATTTT.